This TCR beta chain comes out of a study of OX40 agonist ivuxolimab in advanced cancers. Looking at the study overall: Dose-escalation cases comprised hepatocellular carcinoma, melanoma, renal cell or head and neck cancer.

Study-level points and caveats: Those patients achieving a partial response at 0.1-3.0 mg/kg showed among the lowest clonal expansion. Nonresponders, in some cases, also had low normalized T-cell clonal expansion. Researchers did not establish what antigens the expanded peripheral T cells target.

Sequencing used immunoSEQ multiplex PCR; TCRdb keeps in-frame clones, though not all of them. The sample has tens of thousands of clones; roughly 89% are singletons. Of note for this clone: Its target is unknown.

The CDR3 totals 16 residues. Germline V gene sequence: CDR1 MNHNS, CDR2 SASEGT. Unmatched junction bases numbered 8, after V lost 4 bases and J lost 3 bases. This clonotype was obtained from an adult with an advanced solid tumor such as melanoma, head and neck, liver or kidney cancer. This rearrangement joins TRBV6-1 to TRBJ2-7; 11 positions match TRBD2. The source material was CD4+ or CD8+ T cells sorted from blood, sampled in a trial of the OX40 agonist ivuxolimab. The CDR3 loop is CASSVTGTSGNYEQYF. The CDR3 DNA is TGTGCCAGCAGTGTAACCGGGACTAGCGGCAACTACGAGCAGTACTTC.